The source of this TCR beta chain is a study of blood T cell repertoires in COVID-19 (dated by TCRdb to the early 2020s). Broadly, across the study: Samples from collaborators originated in the United States, Italy and Spain and spanned both the acute and convalescent phases of COVID-19. The material from the prospective study consisted of cDNA or gDNA derived from T cells, B-cell-depleted T cells, or PBMCs. Subjects who had been exposed to COVID-19, were actively infected with it, or had recovered from it provided the deeply sampled blood TCRbeta repertoires that made up the dataset. The repertoires were released in a freely available public database meant as a resource for research on the immune response to SARS-CoV-2. Samples came from the ongoing ImmuneRACE study (first 160 participants) plus 1,254 subjects from 6 global collaborators. Sample metadata almost always included a de-identified subject ID, COVID-19 status, age in years and sex. HLA class I and class II types, where available, came from metadata supplied by the sample provider rather than from assay-based typing.

The junction shows trimming of 5 bases on V and 4 bases on J, plus 19 bases between the germline ends. The CDR3 has 16 amino acids, counting the end cysteine and phenylalanine. Kept here is only the CDR3 DNA, which spans 48 bases and is read in frame from base 1. The CDR1 and CDR2 encoded by the germline V gene (reference sequence) are MNHEY and SMNVEV. Overall study results and their limits: Clinical and demographic metadata were provided uncurated, with the amount varying by source and participant.

The collaborating institutions used their own protocols to collect whole blood in K2EDTA tubes. For TCRbeta analysis, collaborators shipped samples in one of three forms: frozen whole blood, isolated PBMCs, or DNA extracted from either of those sample types. Remarks on this clone: Which antigen it targets is not known. No base-level quality is on record; no much larger clone is a single base apart.

TCRbeta CDR3 regions were amplified from genomic DNA using the immunoSEQ Assay, a bias-controlled multiplex PCR. Processing in the source paper ran as follows. Nucleated cell counts per sample were estimated from amplification of reference gene primers within the assay. Sequence reads were collapsed and filtered to measure the absolute abundance of every unique TCRbeta CDR3 rearrangement. For each sample, productive Simpson clonality was calculated as the square root of Simpson's diversity index across productive rearrangements. Entries here come from immuneACCESS through TCRdb and include only in-frame sequences with V and J called. Some clones fail to appear in such tables; in the studies checked, an unresolved V gene covers under half of the shortfall, and the cause of the remainder is unknown. The D gene and trimming were derived from the DNA, and the V and J assignments and clone size from that table. Here the sample has 200,000 to 250,000 clones; approximately 80% occur a single time. Clones ranked in the top ten supply less than 20% of the sample.

Sequencing was carried out using peripheral blood. The source is a man younger than 40 with active or convalescent COVID-19. The chain is made from TRBV27 and TRBJ2-3; the D segment could be TRBD2, given 5 matching bases. CDR3 loop: CASSPPQATRSDTQYF. The DNA sequence is TGTGCCAGCAGTCCGCCTCAGGCAACTAGATCAGATACGCAGTATTTT.